One sample yielded the 19 T cell receptor beta chains listed below, sequenced in a study of regulatory T cells in long-lasting Graves disease. Time point in this sample: persistent/refractory GD, antithyroid drugs over 5 years with positive TRAb. PBMC RNA was the source of the TCR library. Through Arm-PCR of CDR3 regions and iRepertoire HTBI primers, TCR beta libraries were built. TCRdb reprocessed the multiplex PCR reads with MiXCR, giving one entry per CDR3 protein. Among approximately 440,000 distinct CDR3 sequences listed, roughly a quarter were seen once. Sample: peripheral blood mononuclear cells (PBMCs), taken when the disease was refractory, from a patient treated with antithyroid drugs. Every receptor here comes from a female donor with Graves disease.

In this sample, this clonotype turned up many times. The chain recombines TRBV7-2 with TRBJ1-2, with D perhaps matching TRBD1 (6 bases). The CDR3 covers 15 residues. Germline lookup yields CDR1 SGHTA and CDR2 FQGNSA. V dropped 1 base and J dropped 7 bases, with 16 bases sitting between them. Written as DNA, the CDR3 is TGTGCCAGCAGCTTAGGGCGGGACAAGACTGGTGGCTACACCTTC. It encodes CASSLGRDKTGGYTF.

The chain uses TRBV30 and TRBJ2-7, with 8 nucleotides matching TRBD1. This CDR3 comprises 14 residues. CDR1 and CDR2 (germline): GTSNPN, SVGIG (reference sequence). The V and J ends lost 2 bases and 4 bases, in that order; junction bases with no gene match: 7. CDR3 loop: CAWSRGTGRYEQYF. DNA for the CDR3: TGTGCCTGGAGTCGTGGGACAGGTAGATACGAGCAGTACTTC.

This chain connects TRBV10-2 to TRBJ2-7, with 11 bases matching TRBD1. The CDR3 runs to 18 residues. V was clipped by 7 bases and J by 3 bases; unmatched bases: 17. The V gene's germline CDR1 is WSHSY and CDR2 SAAADI. Here the CDR3 reads CASIPGTGGAGRVYEQYF. CDR3 coding DNA: TGCGCCAGCATACCCGGGACAGGGGGAGCGGGAAGGGTCTACGAGCAGTACTTC.

This clonotype turned up a few times. J is TRBJ2-4 and V is TRBV18, with 13 bases aligning to TRBD2. The CDR3 covers 15 residues. With V trimmed by 3 bases and J by 5 bases, 1 base remained unmatched. The V gene's germline CDR1 is KGHSH and CDR2 LQKENI. The CDR3 region has the DNA TGTGCCAGCTCACCGGGACTAGCGGGACAAAACATTCAGTACTTC. Protein product: CASSPGLAGQNIQYF.

On this clonotype: Sequence at one end of the junction differs from germline and may be a read error. The chain uses TRBV30 and TRBJ1-1; the match to TRBD1 covers 7 bases. CDR1 and CDR2 (germline): GTSNPN, SVGIG (reference sequence). There are 15 residues in the CDR3. The CDR3 DNA sequence: TGTGCCTGGATATCCCAGGGGCTGGGACAGACTGAAGCTCTCTTT. Translating it yields CAWISQGLGQTEALF.

This clonotype was seen only a few times. The V and J genes are TRBV11-2 and TRBJ1-2, with a tentative D call TRBD1 (5 bases). This CDR3 is built from 15 residues. The V and J ends lost 0 bases and 3 bases respectively, with 11 bases between them. Per the germline V gene, CDR1 is SGHAT and CDR2 is FQNNGV. This CDR3 reads CASSLDQGGHYGYTF. In nucleotides, the CDR3 is TGTGCCAGCAGCTTAGACCAGGGAGGGCACTATGGCTACACCTTC.

The rearrangement links TRBV19 to TRBJ1-5; D gene ambiguous. Per germline, CDR1 LNHDA and CDR2 SQIVND (reference sequence). The CDR3 covers 13 residues. V lost 5 bases and J lost 2, with 7 bases in between. The CDR3 spells CASSGLGNQPQHF. The CDR3 DNA is TGTGCCAGTAGTGGCCTCGGCAATCAGCCCCAGCATTTT.

This clonotype was counted at least ten times. The chain has TRBV12-3 or TRBV12-4 and TRBJ2-4, with D unresolved. The germline V and J ends were trimmed by 6 bases and 5 bases, with 11 bases remaining between them. This CDR3 has 13 amino acids. The CDR3 sequence: CASSLLEQNIQYF. CDR3 coding DNA: TGTGCCAGCAGCCTGCTTGAACAAAACATTCAGTACTTC.

This clonotype was detected a few times. The chain uses TRBV7-6 and TRBJ2-7, with D tentatively TRBD1 (5 bases). CDR1 is SGHVS and CDR2 is FNYEAQ in the germline V gene. The CDR3 runs 16 residues. Trimming stripped 1 base from V and 0 bases from J, with 13 bases between. The chain's CDR3 is CASSLGGASGSYEQYF. DNA of the CDR3: TGTGCCAGCAGCTTAGGTGGGGCCTCGGGCTCCTACGAGCAGTACTTC.

In its sample, this clonotype was seen many times. J is TRBJ1-2 and V is TRBV20-1; possible D gene TRBD1, 6 bases. V was cut by 4 bases and J by 5 bases, with 14 bases left in between. The CDR3 contains 13 residues. The germline V gene encodes CDR1 DFQATT and CDR2 SNEGSKA (reference sequence). CDR3: CSANGGGGYGYTF. The CDR3 nucleotides read TGCAGTGCTAATGGCGGGGGCGGGTATGGCTACACCTTC.

The V gene is TRBV6-1, the J gene TRBJ2-6, with D tentatively TRBD1 or TRBD2 (6 bases each). V was trimmed by 7 bases and J by 0 bases, leaving 16 bases between them. Germline CDR1 and CDR2: MNHNS and SASEGT. This CDR3 region has 17 residues. This CDR3 is CASTRGTFPSGANVLTF. Here the CDR3 DNA reads TGTGCCAGCACCCGCGGGACATTCCCCTCTGGGGCCAACGTCCTGACTTTC.

V and J are TRBV5-6 and TRBJ1-5; D perhaps matches TRBD1 (6 bases). This CDR3 contains 16 residues. V lost 1 base to trimming and J lost 6 bases, with 17 bases between them. CDR1 is SGHDT, CDR2 YYEEEE, per germline. The CDR3 coding sequence is TGTGCCAGCAGCTTGAGATCGGGGGGCGGCAGTCAGCCCCAGCATTTT. It translates to CASSLRSGGGSQPQHF.

The rearrangement links TRBV2 to TRBJ2-2; D possibly corresponds to TRBD1 (5 bases). Germline CDR1 reads SNHLY; CDR2 reads FYNNEI. CDR3 length: 15 residues. V was clipped by 5 bases and J by 5 bases, with 15 bases between them. CDR3 sequence: CASSLKAGRTGELFF. The CDR3 DNA reads TGTGCCAGCAGTCTTAAGGCAGGGCGAACCGGGGAGCTGTTTTTT.

The V call is TRBV20-1, the J call TRBJ1-1; D is ambiguous. V gave up 4 bases and J gave up 4 bases, with 13 bases separating them. The germline V gene has CDR1 DFQATT and CDR2 SNEGSKA (reference sequence). The CDR3 extends over 13 amino acids. The DNA of the CDR3 is TGCAGTGCTAAGCGGGCAGCGGCCACTGAAGCTTTCTTT. Residues: CSAKRAAATEAFF.

This clonotype showed up just a few times. The chain couples TRBV30 to TRBJ1-1, with D maybe TRBD1 (6 bases). Germline CDR1 reads GTSNPN; CDR2 reads SVGIG (reference sequence). This CDR3 spans 16 amino acids. Trimming took 0 bases from V and 7 from J, leaving 21 bases between them. The CDR3 bases are TGTGCCTGGAGTGTACCGGGGGCCGGACGTCCTATTGAAGCTTTCTTT. It translates to CAWSVPGAGRPIEAFF.

This clonotype was observed a handful of times. The V and J genes are TRBV18 and TRBJ1-1; the D is unclear. CDR3 length: 14 residues. Germline V CDR1 and CDR2: KGHSH, LQKENI. The ends were cut back, 0 bases at V and 2 bases at J, with 7 bases in the middle. Here the CDR3 DNA reads TGTGCCAGCTCACCACCCTCACCTAACACTGAAGCTTTCTTT. This translates into CASSPPSPNTEAFF.

The chain has TRBV10-3 and TRBJ1-1; a weak D match, TRBD1 (5 bases). V was cut by 6 bases and J by 1 base, with 9 bases left in between. The CDR3 is 13 residues long. Germline lookup yields CDR1 ENHRY and CDR2 SYGVKD. This CDR3 is CAIRPGPNTEAFF. The CDR3 nucleotides read TGTGCCATCAGGCCGGGACCGAACACTGAAGCTTTCTTT.

Turning to this clonotype: The conserved phenylalanine or tryptophan normally closing the CDR3 is absent here, so this likely arose from a read error. The gene calls are TRBV9 and TRBJ2-2, with 11 bases identical to TRBD2. This CDR3 is 19 amino acids long. Germline CDR1 and CDR2: SGDLS and YYNGEE. J lost 3 bases, V lost 4 bases, and 14 bases had no gene match. The CDR3, as DNA: TGTGCCAGCAGCCCCGGGACTAGCGGACCATTTTCCGACACCGGGGAGCTGTTTCTT. It specifies CASSPGTSGPFSDTGELFL.

The rearrangement links TRBV2 to TRBJ2-7; D is ambiguous. Germline CDR1 is SNHLY and CDR2 is FYNNEI. The V end lost 3 bases, the J end lost 3 bases, and 6 bases lay between the germline ends. The CDR3 extends over 12 amino acids. CDR3 in amino acids: CASSDRIYEQYF. In nucleotides, the CDR3 is TGTGCCAGCAGTGACCGAATCTACGAGCAGTACTTC. Full variable domain (missing parts from reference TRBV2 and TRBJ2-7): EPEVTQTPSHQVTQMGQEVILRCVPISNHLYFYWYRQILGQKVEFLVSFYNNEISEKSEIFDDQFSVERPDGSNFTLKIRSTKLEDSAMYFCASSDRIYEQYFGPGTRLTVT.